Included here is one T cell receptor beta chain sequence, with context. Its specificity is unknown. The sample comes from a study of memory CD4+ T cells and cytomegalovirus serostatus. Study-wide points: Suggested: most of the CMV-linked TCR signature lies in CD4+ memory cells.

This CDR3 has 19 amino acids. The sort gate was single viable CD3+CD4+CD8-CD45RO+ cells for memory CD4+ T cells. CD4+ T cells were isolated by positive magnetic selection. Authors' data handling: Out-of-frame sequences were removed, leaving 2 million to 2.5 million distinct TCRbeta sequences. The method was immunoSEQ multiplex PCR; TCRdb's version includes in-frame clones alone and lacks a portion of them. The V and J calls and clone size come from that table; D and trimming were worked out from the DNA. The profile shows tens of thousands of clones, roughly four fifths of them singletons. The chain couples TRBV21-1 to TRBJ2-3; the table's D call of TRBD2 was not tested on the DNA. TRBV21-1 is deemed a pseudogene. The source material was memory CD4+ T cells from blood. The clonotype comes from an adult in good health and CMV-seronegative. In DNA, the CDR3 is TGTGCCAGCAGCAAAGCGCGGGGGGGACTAGCGGGACTCACAGATACGCAGTATTTT. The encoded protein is CASSKARGGLAGLTDTQYF.